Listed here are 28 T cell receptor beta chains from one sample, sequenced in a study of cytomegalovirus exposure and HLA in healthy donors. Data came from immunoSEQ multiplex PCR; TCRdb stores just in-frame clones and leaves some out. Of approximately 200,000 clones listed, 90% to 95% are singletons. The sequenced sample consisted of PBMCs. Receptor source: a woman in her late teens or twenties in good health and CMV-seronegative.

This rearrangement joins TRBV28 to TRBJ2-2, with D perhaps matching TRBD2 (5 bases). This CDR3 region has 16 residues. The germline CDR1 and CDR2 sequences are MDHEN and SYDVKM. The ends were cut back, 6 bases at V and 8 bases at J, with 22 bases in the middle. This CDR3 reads CASSLAGLVRRGELFF. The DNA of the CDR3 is TGTGCCAGCAGCCTTGCCGGACTCGTTAGAAGAGGGGAGCTGTTTTTT. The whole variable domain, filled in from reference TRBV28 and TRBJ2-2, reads DVKVTQSSRYLVKRTGEKVFLECVQDMDHENMFWYRQDPGLGLRLIYFSYDVKMKEKGDIPEGYSVSREKKERFSLILESASTNQTSMYLCASSLAGLVRRGELFFGEGSRLTVL.

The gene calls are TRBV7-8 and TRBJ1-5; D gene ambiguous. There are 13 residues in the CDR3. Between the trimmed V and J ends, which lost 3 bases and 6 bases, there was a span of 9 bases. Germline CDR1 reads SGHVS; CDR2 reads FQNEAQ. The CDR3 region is CASSFFLGQPQHF. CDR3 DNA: TGTGCCAGCAGCTTTTTTCTCGGTCAGCCCCAGCATTTT. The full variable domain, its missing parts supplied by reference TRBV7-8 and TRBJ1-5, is GAGVSQSPRYKVAKRGQDVALRCDPISGHVSLFWYQQALGQGPEFLTYFQNEAQLDKSGLPSDRFFAERPEGSVSTLKIQRTQQEDSAVYLCASSFFLGQPQHFGDGTRLSIL.

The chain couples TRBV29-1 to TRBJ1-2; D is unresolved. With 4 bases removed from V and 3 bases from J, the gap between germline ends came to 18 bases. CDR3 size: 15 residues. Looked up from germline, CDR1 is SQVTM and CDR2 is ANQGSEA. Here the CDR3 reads CSVVPGTVWDYGYTF. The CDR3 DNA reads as TGCAGCGTTGTACCTGGTACAGTCTGGGACTATGGCTACACCTTC. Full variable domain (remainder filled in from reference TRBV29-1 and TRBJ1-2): SAVISQKPSRDICQRGTSLTIQCQVDSQVTMMFWYRQQPGQSLTLIATANQGSEATYESGFVIDKFPISRPNLTFSTLTVSNMSPEDSSIYLCSVVPGTVWDYGYTFGSGTRLTVV.

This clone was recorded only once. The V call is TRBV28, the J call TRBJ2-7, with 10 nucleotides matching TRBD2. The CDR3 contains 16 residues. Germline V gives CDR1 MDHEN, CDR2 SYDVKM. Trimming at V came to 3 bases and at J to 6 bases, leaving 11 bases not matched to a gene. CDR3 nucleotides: TGTGCCAGCAGTTTGCTAGCGGGAGTCCCCCTCCTCGAGCAGTACTTC. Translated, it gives CASSLLAGVPLLEQYF.

CDR3 in DNA: TGTGCCAGCAGCGCCCTCGGGACAGGGGGGGAAAAACTGTTTTTT. It yields the protein CASSALGTGGEKLFF. The J gene is TRBJ1-4, the V gene TRBV9; 11 positions agree with TRBD1. The V gene's germline CDR1 is SGDLS and CDR2 YYNGEE. This CDR3 has 15 residues. Trimming took 3 bases from V and 8 from J; bases not matched to a gene: 6.

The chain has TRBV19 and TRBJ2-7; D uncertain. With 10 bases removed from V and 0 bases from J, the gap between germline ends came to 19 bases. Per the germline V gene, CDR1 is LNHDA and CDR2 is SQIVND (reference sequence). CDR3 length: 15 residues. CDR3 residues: CANDWFDPPSYEQYF. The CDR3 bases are TGTGCCAATGACTGGTTTGACCCGCCCTCCTACGAGCAGTACTTC.

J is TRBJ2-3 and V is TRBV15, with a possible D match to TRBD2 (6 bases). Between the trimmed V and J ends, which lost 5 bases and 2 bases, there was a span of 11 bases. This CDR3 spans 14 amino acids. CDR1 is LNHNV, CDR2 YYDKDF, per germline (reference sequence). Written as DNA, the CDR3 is TGTGCCACCAGCGGCGGGACTTACACAGATACGCAGTATTTT. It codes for CATSGGTYTDTQYF.

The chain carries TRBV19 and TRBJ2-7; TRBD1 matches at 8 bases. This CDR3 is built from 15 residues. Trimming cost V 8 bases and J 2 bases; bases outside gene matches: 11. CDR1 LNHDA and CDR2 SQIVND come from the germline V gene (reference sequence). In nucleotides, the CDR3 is TGTGCCAGTCAAAAGAGACAGGGGACTCCCTACGAGCAGTACTTC. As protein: CASQKRQGTPYEQYF.

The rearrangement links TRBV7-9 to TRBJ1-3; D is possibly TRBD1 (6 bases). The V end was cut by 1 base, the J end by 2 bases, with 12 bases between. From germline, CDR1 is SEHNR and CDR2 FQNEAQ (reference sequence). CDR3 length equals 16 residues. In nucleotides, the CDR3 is TGTGCCAGCAGCTTAGTGGGGGCGGCCCCTGGAAACACCATATATTTT. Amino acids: CASSLVGAAPGNTIYF.

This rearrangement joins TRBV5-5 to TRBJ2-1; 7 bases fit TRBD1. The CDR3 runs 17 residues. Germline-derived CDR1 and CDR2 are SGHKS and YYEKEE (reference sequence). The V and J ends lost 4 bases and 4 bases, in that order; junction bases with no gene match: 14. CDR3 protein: CASSHRDTETGYNEQFF. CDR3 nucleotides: TGTGCCAGCAGCCACCGGGACACCGAGACAGGGTACAATGAGCAGTTCTTC. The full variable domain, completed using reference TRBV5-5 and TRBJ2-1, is DAGVTQSPTHLIKTRGQQVTLRCSPISGHKSVSWYQQVLGQGPQFIFQYYEKEERGRGNFPDRFSARQFPNYSSELNVNALLLGDSALYLCASSHRDTETGYNEQFFGPGTRLTVL.

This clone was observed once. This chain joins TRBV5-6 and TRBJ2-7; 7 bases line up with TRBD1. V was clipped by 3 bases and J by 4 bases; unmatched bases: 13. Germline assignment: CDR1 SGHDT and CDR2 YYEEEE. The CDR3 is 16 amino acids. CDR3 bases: TGTGCCAGCAGCTGGTCTCGGACAGGCTACCTATACGAGCAGTACTTC. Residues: CASSWSRTGYLYEQYF.

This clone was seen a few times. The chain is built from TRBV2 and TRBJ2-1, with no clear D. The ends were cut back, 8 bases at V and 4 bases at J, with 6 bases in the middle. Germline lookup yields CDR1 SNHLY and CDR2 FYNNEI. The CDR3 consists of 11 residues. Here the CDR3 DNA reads TGTGCCAGCTCAGGATACAATGAGCAGTTCTTC. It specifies CASSGYNEQFF.

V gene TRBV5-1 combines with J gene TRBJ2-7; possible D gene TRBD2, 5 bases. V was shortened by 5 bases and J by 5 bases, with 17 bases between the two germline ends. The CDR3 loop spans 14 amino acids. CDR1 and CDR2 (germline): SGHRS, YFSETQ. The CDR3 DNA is TGCGCCAGCAGACCCTGGGGAGTAGGAAACGAGCAGTACTTC. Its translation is CASRPWGVGNEQYF.

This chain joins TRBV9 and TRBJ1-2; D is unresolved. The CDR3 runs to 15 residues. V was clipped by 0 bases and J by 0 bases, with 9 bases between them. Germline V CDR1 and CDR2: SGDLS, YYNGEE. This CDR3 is CASSVGGSSNYGYTF. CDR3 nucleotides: TGTGCCAGCAGCGTAGGAGGCTCCTCTAACTATGGCTACACCTTC.

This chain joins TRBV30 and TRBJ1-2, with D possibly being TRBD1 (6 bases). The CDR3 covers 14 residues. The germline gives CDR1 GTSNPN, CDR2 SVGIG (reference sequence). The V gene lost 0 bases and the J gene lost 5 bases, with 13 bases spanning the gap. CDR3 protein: CAWSVARGGYGYTF. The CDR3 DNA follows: TGTGCCTGGAGTGTAGCCAGGGGTGGTTATGGCTACACCTTC.

The CDR3 region is CASSSDSFTGELFF. CDR3 DNA sequence: TGTGCCAGCAGCTCGGACTCGTTCACCGGGGAGCTGTTTTTT. This chain connects TRBV7-2 to TRBJ2-2, with a possible D match to TRBD2 (5 bases). CDR3 length: 14 amino acids. Trimming cost V 4 bases and J 4 bases, with 10 bases left between them. The germline V gene encodes CDR1 SGHTA and CDR2 FQGNSA.

DNA of the CDR3: TGTGCCAGCGGACGACTAGCGGGAGTGCCCGGGGAGCTGTTTTTT. It specifies CASGRLAGVPGELFF. The chain employs TRBV6-5 and TRBJ2-2; 12 nucleotides line up with TRBD2. This CDR3 comprises 15 residues. Trimming at V came to 8 bases and at J to 6 bases, leaving 7 bases not matched to a gene. Germline V CDR1 and CDR2: MNHEY, SVGAGI.

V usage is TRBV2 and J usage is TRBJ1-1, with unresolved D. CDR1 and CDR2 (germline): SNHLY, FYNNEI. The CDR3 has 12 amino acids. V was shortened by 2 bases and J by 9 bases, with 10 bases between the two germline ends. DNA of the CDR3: TGTGCCAGCAGTGAAATCGGAGGACAAGCTTTCTTT. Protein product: CASSEIGGQAFF.

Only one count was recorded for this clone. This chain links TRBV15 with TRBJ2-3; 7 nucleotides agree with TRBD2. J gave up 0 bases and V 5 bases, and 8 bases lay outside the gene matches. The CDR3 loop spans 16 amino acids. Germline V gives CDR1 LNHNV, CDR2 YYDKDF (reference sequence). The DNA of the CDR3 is TGTGCCACCAGCCCCCGAAGCGGGACTAGCACAGATACGCAGTATTTT. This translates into CATSPRSGTSTDTQYF.

CDR3 nucleotides: TGTGCCAGCAGACTGGGACAGCTCAACTATGGCTACACCTTC. It is translated as CASRLGQLNYGYTF. This sequence joins TRBV5-4 and TRBJ1-2, with TRBD1 matching 7 bases. The length of the CDR3 is 14 residues. Germline V CDR1 and CDR2: SGHNT, YYREEE (reference sequence). V was pared by 5 bases and J by 2 bases, with 6 bases of the junction left unmatched.

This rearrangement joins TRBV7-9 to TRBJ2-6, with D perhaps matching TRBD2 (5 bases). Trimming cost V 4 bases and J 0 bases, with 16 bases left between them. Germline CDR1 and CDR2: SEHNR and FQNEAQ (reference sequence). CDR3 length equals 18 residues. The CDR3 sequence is CASSSADLLSSGANVLTF. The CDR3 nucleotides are TGTGCCAGCAGCTCGGCGGACTTACTGAGCTCTGGGGCCAACGTCCTGACTTTC.

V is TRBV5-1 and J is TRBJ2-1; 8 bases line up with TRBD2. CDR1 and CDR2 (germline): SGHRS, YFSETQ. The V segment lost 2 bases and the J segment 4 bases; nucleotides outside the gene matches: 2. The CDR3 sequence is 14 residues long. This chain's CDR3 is CASSFREGYNEQFF. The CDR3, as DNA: TGCGCCAGCAGCTTCCGGGAGGGGTACAATGAGCAGTTCTTC.

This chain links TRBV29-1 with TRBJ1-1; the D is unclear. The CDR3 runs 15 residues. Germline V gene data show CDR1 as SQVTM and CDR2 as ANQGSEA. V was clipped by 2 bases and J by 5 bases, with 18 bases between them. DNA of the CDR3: TGCAGCGTTGAATCCCCGGACGGCCGAGGGACTGAAGCTTTCTTT. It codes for CSVESPDGRGTEAFF.

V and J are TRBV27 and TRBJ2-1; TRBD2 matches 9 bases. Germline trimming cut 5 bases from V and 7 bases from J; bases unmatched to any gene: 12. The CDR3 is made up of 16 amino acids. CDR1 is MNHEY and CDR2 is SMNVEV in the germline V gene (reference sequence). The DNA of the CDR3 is TGTGCCAGCAGTCCGATCTCTAGCGGGAAATGGAATGAGCAGTTCTTC. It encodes CASSPISSGKWNEQFF.

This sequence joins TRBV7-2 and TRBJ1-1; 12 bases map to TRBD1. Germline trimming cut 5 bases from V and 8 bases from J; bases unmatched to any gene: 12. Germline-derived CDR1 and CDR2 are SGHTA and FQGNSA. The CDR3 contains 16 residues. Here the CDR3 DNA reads TGTGCCAGCAGCCGGCGGGACAGGGGGCGTAGGCCCGAAGCTTTCTTT. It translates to CASSRRDRGRRPEAFF.

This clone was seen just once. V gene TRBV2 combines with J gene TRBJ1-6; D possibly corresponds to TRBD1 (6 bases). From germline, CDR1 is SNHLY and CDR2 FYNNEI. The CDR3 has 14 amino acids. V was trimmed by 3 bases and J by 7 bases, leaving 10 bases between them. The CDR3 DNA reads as TGTGCCAGCAGTGAGCAGGGGTCGAATTCACCCCTCCACTTT. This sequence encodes CASSEQGSNSPLHF.

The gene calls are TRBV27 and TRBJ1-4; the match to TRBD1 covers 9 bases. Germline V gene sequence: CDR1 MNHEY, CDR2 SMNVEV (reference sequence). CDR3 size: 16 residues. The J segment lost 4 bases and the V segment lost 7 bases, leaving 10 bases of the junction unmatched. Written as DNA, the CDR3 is TGTGCCAGCACCCCGCGGGGGACAGGGATTAATGAAAAACTGTTTTTT. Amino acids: CASTPRGTGINEKLFF.

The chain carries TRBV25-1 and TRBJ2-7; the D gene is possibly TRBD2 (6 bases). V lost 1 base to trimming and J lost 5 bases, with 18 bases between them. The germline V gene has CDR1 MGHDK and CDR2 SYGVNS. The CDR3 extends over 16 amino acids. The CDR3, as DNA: TGTGCCAGCAGTGAATCCCGACAGCGAGCGGGCGACGAGCAGTACTTC. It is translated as CASSESRQRAGDEQYF.